The present T cell receptor (beta chain) was sequenced within a study of blood T cell repertoires in COVID-19. At the level of the study: COVID-19 samples, acute and convalescent, were from the United States, Italy and Spain. T cells, B-cell-depleted T cells, or PBMCs provided the cDNA or gDNA that served as material.

In Seattle, patients joined the study during active infection and were tracked longitudinally. Per the study methods: It was from reference gene primer amplification that nucleated cell counts were estimated. Clones were read by immunoSEQ multiplex PCR, and TCRdb kept only the in-frame ones, dropping some. That table is the source of V, J and clone size, and D and trimming were worked out from the DNA. The sample yields tens of thousands of clones, 65% to 85% seen once. The V gene end was trimmed by 2 bases and the J gene end by 4 bases; junction bases not matched to a gene: 8. This CDR3 is built from 16 residues. Germline V gene lookup returns CDR1 SGHVS and CDR2 FQNEAQ.

The sequenced sample consisted of peripheral blood. The genes are TRBV7-8 and TRBJ2-1; 7 nucleotides match TRBD2. The receptor was isolated from an older man with COVID-19, enrolled during active disease. CDR3 protein: CASSLRRLAAYNEQFF. The DNA of the CDR3 is TGTGCCAGCAGCTTAAGGCGCCTAGCGGCGTACAATGAGCAGTTCTTC.